This T cell receptor (beta chain) was sequenced in a study of early T cells in non-severe SARS-CoV-2 infection. About the study: Whole-blood bulk RNA, unsorted, was sequenced, and chains were unpaired. General study results and limits: CD4 and private specificities were missed by VDJdb matching, which favored anti-spike CD8 responses.

The trim removed 5 bases at V and 7 bases at J, leaving 17 bases unmatched. The CDR3 contains 17 residues. From germline, CDR1 is SGHVS and CDR2 FQNEAQ. Separate cDNA molecules each had unique molecular identifiers attached to them. TCRdb reprocessed the 5' RACE reads with MiXCR, giving one entry per CDR3 protein. Of around 68,000 distinct CDR3 sequences listed, roughly 13% are singletons. Many counts were recorded for this clonotype. Its target is not known. The chain has TRBV7-8 and TRBJ2-1, with 7 bases fitting TRBD2. The TCR sequence derives from an adult who was a healthcare worker with PCR-confirmed SARS-CoV-2 infection or an uninfected control (not recorded which). The specimen comprised whole blood, sampled at baseline. CDR3 in amino acids: CASSAPGTTALGNEQFF. The CDR3 region has the DNA TGTGCCAGCAGCGCACCCGGGACTACTGCCCTGGGGAATGAGCAGTTCTTC.